The 24 T cell receptor beta chains below come from one sample, sequenced in a study of T cells in tuberculosis. Regarding time point: new active TB diagnosis, blood taken before or within 7 days of starting treatment. The repertoire was sequenced with immunoSEQ multiplex PCR; TCRdb's copy has only in-frame clones and lacks some. The sample gives around 30,000 clones, around 90% of which show up once; 6.8% is in the top ten. The sequences come from PBMCs, collected at tuberculosis diagnosis. The source of these receptors is an adult with tuberculosis.

The genes are TRBV9 and TRBJ2-6; 9 positions match TRBD1. Trimming took 0 bases from V and 0 from J; bases not matched to a gene: 4. In germline, CDR1 is SGDLS, CDR2 YYNGEE. CDR3 length: 18 residues. The CDR3 sequence: CASSVGLDRGSGANVLTF. The CDR3 nucleotides are TGTGCCAGCAGCGTAGGTTTGGACAGGGGCTCTGGGGCCAACGTCCTGACTTTC.

This chain connects TRBV28 to TRBJ2-7, with 9 positions matching TRBD1. V lost 9 bases and J lost 3; bases outside the gene matches: 9. This CDR3 has 14 amino acids. Germline CDR1 reads MDHEN; CDR2 reads SYDVKM. The CDR3 sequence: CASKRDRVVYEQYF. CDR3 in DNA: TGTGCCAGTAAACGGGACAGGGTAGTCTACGAGCAGTACTTC.

This clone has just one count. The V gene is TRBV9, the J gene TRBJ1-4, with D hard to call. Germline CDR1 reads SGDLS; CDR2 reads YYNGEE. V gave up 0 bases and J gave up 5 bases, with 11 bases separating them. The CDR3 is 15 amino acids. The CDR3 bases are TGTGCCAGCAGCGTAGAAATGAGGCAGAATGAAAAACTGTTTTTT. It codes for CASSVEMRQNEKLFF. The whole variable domain, filled in from reference TRBV9 and TRBJ1-4, reads DSGVTQTPKHLITATGQRVTLRCSPRSGDLSVYWYQQSLDQGLQFLIQYYNGEERAKGNILERFSAQQFPDLHSELNLSSLELGDSALYFCASSVEMRQNEKLFFGSGTQLSVL.

This rearrangement joins TRBV6-5 to TRBJ2-1; TRBD1 might be the D (6 bases). Germline V gene data show CDR1 as MNHEY and CDR2 as SVGAGI. Trimming took 5 bases from V and 8 from J, leaving 7 bases between them. The CDR3 runs 11 residues. CDR3 residues: CASSQGHEQFF. In nucleotides, the CDR3 is TGTGCCAGCAGTCAGGGGCATGAGCAGTTCTTC.

The V gene is TRBV4-1, the J gene TRBJ1-2; D is possibly TRBD1 (5 bases). The length of the CDR3 is 15 residues. From germline, CDR1 is MGHRA and CDR2 YSYEKL. V was cut by 1 base and J by 7 bases, with 16 bases left in between. In DNA form, the CDR3 reads TGCGCCAGCAGCCAAGGGAGGGAGGGGAGGGGTGGCTACACCTTC. Its translation is CASSQGREGRGGYTF.

The chain uses TRBV30 and TRBJ2-3; 7 nucleotides line up with TRBD2. The CDR3 contains 17 residues. CDR1 and CDR2 (germline): GTSNPN, SVGIG (reference sequence). The J segment lost 6 bases and the V segment lost 1 base, leaving 16 bases of the junction unmatched. The CDR3 region has the DNA TGTGCCTGGAGTGCTAACGTGTGGCGGGAGAGGCTGGATACGCAGTATTTT. Translation gives CAWSANVWRERLDTQYF.

In its sample, this clone was seen once. CDR3 loop: CASSWTSGNTGELFF. The CDR3 nucleotides read TGCGCCAGCAGTTGGACTAGCGGGAACACCGGGGAGCTGTTTTTT. This rearrangement joins TRBV5-1 to TRBJ2-2, with TRBD2 matching 10 bases. V lost 5 bases and J lost 1; bases outside the gene matches: 2. The CDR3 totals 15 residues. From germline, CDR1 is SGHRS and CDR2 YFSETQ.

V usage is TRBV30 and J usage is TRBJ1-2; D might be TRBD1 (5 bases). Germline V CDR1 and CDR2: GTSNPN, SVGIG (reference sequence). V lost 0 bases and J 4 bases, leaving 18 bases between the germline ends. The CDR3 sequence is 16 residues long. For the CDR3, the DNA is TGTGCCTGGAGTGTAGGCCCAGGGCCGCGGGGCTATGGCTACACCTTC. It codes for CAWSVGPGPRGYGYTF.

The V call is TRBV5-1, the J call TRBJ2-5; a weak D match, TRBD2 (6 bases). Looked up from germline, CDR1 is SGHRS and CDR2 is YFSETQ. CDR3 size: 16 residues. V dropped 1 base and J dropped 4 bases, with 17 bases sitting between them. CDR3 protein: CASSLSFNRRGETQYF. As DNA, the CDR3 is TGCGCCAGCAGCTTGTCTTTTAACAGGCGGGGAGAGACCCAGTACTTC.

This clone was observed a single time. The chain has TRBV29-1 and TRBJ2-2; 10 bases map to TRBD1. CDR3 length: 13 amino acids. Trimming took 6 bases from V and 4 from J; bases not matched to a gene: 2. Per germline, CDR1 SQVTM and CDR2 ANQGSEA. CDR3 region: CSVGTGATGELFF. The CDR3 coding sequence is TGCAGCGTCGGGACAGGGGCCACCGGGGAGCTGTTTTTT.

The rearrangement uses TRBV5-1 and TRBJ2-2; D gene uncertain. Germline CDR1 SGHRS, CDR2 YFSETQ. V was clipped by 4 bases and J by 3 bases, with 4 bases between them. The CDR3 loop spans 12 amino acids. The DNA of the CDR3 is TGCGCCAGCAGCGACTACACCGGGGAGCTGTTTTTT. This gives the protein CASSDYTGELFF.

The rearrangement joins TRBV18 to TRBJ2-7, with 8 bases matching TRBD1. V gave up 4 bases and J gave up 3 bases; unmatched junction bases: 2. CDR3 length: 13 residues. Germline V gives CDR1 KGHSH, CDR2 LQKENI. The CDR3 region has the DNA TGTGCCAGCTCACGACAGGGGAGCTACGAGCAGTACTTC. This translates into CASSRQGSYEQYF.

This clone was counted a single time. The V and J genes are TRBV4-1 and TRBJ2-1; weak D call: TRBD1 (6 bases). CDR3 size: 17 residues. Trimming took 0 bases from V and 5 from J, leaving 17 bases between them. Looked up from germline, CDR1 is MGHRA and CDR2 is YSYEKL. The CDR3 region is CASSQDSRTVRDNEQFF. In DNA, the CDR3 is TGCGCCAGCAGCCAAGATTCAAGGACAGTTCGGGACAATGAGCAGTTCTTC.

The V gene is TRBV19, the J gene TRBJ2-7, with 8 bases identical to TRBD1. This CDR3 has 15 residues. The germline gives CDR1 LNHDA, CDR2 SQIVND (reference sequence). J lost 2 bases, V lost 2 bases, and 5 bases had no gene match. The CDR3 reads CASSIPGQVAYEQYF. For the CDR3, the DNA is TGTGCCAGTAGTATACCGGGACAGGTGGCCTACGAGCAGTACTTC.

This sequence joins TRBV7-3 and TRBJ2-7; tentative D call: TRBD1 (6 bases). V lost 4 bases and J 12 bases, leaving 16 bases between the germline ends. Germline CDR1 reads SGHTA; CDR2 reads FQGTGA. This CDR3 contains 12 residues. The CDR3 sequence is CASSSTGIPMYF. In nucleotides, the CDR3 is TGTGCCAGCAGCTCCACAGGGATTCCTATGTACTTC.

The chain carries TRBV11-2 and TRBJ1-6; TRBD1 agrees at 7 bases. The CDR3 runs to 16 residues. Germline lookup yields CDR1 SGHAT and CDR2 FQNNGV. The V gene end was trimmed by 5 bases and the J gene end by 7 bases; junction bases not matched to a gene: 11. In nucleotides, the CDR3 is TGTGCCAGCAGCCGACAACCGGGACAGTGGAATTCACCCCTCCACTTT. It is translated as CASSRQPGQWNSPLHF.

The chain links TRBV2 to TRBJ2-3; 9 positions agree with TRBD2. CDR1 and CDR2 (germline): SNHLY, FYNNEI. V dropped 4 bases and J dropped 2; count of bases not matched to a gene: 13. The CDR3 runs to 18 residues. CDR3 amino acids: CASSGLAGHQFPTDTQYF. CDR3 DNA: TGTGCCAGCAGTGGGCTAGCGGGGCACCAATTCCCCACAGATACGCAGTATTTT.

The chain links TRBV2 to TRBJ2-1, with D hard to call. V dropped 7 bases and J dropped 6 bases, with 19 bases sitting between them. This CDR3 is 15 amino acids long. Germline lookup yields CDR1 SNHLY and CDR2 FYNNEI. CDR3 coding DNA: TGTGCCAGCACCGATAACCGGGTTCAGAGCAATGAGCAGTTCTTC. It translates to CASTDNRVQSNEQFF.

In this sample, this clone turned up a few times. The CDR3, as DNA: TGTGCCAGTAGTATAGCAGGGACTGGGGCCAACGTCCTGACTTTC. Translated: CASSIAGTGANVLTF. The rearrangement links TRBV19 to TRBJ2-6; maybe TRBD1 (5 bases). V was cut by 1 base and J by 2 bases, with 6 bases left in between. Germline loops: CDR1 LNHDA, CDR2 SQIVND (reference sequence). This CDR3 has 15 residues.

The V and J genes are TRBV10-3 and TRBJ2-1; D is unresolved. The germline V and J ends were trimmed by 6 bases and 1 base, with 10 bases remaining between them. Germline lookup yields CDR1 ENHRY and CDR2 SYGVKD. The CDR3 is 14 residues long. The DNA for the CDR3 is TGTGCCATCAGCACAAGTGCTTCCTACAATGAGCAGTTCTTC. Its protein product is CAISTSASYNEQFF.

The chain joins TRBV9 to TRBJ1-1; D remains unclear. Germline assignment: CDR1 SGDLS and CDR2 YYNGEE. The CDR3 totals 13 residues. Trimming pared 4 bases from V and 1 base from J, leaving 8 bases between. The CDR3 is CASSLTPNTEAFF. The DNA for the CDR3 is TGTGCCAGCAGCCTCACACCGAACACTGAAGCTTTCTTT. The full variable domain, rest sourced from reference TRBV9 and TRBJ1-1, is DSGVTQTPKHLITATGQRVTLRCSPRSGDLSVYWYQQSLDQGLQFLIQYYNGEERAKGNILERFSAQQFPDLHSELNLSSLELGDSALYFCASSLTPNTEAFFGQGTRLTVV.

The genes are TRBV4-1 and TRBJ1-4, with TRBD1 as a possible D gene (5 bases). The V gene lost 2 bases and the J gene lost 0 bases, with 7 bases spanning the gap. CDR3 length: 15 residues. Germline assignment: CDR1 MGHRA and CDR2 YSYEKL. CDR3 DNA: TGCGCCAGCAGCCAACAGGGTGCAACTAATGAAAAACTGTTTTTT. Protein sequence: CASSQQGATNEKLFF.

This clone has a single count. The rearrangement links TRBV10-3 to TRBJ1-5, with unresolved D. Germline CDR1 ENHRY, CDR2 SYGVKD. The CDR3 has 13 amino acids. The V end was cut by 4 bases, the J end by 4 bases, with 8 bases between. CDR3 sequence reads: CAISAAGNQPQHF. The DNA of the CDR3 is TGTGCCATCAGTGCGGCGGGGAATCAGCCCCAGCATTTT.

V and J are TRBV4-3 and TRBJ1-4; tentative D call: TRBD1 (6 bases). The CDR3 covers 18 residues. Germline assignment: CDR1 LGHNA and CDR2 YSLEER. The V gene lost 0 bases and the J gene lost 0 bases, with 14 bases spanning the gap. The CDR3 DNA reads TGCGCCAGCAGCCAAGATGGGGCGGGGGCCGCAACTAATGAAAAACTGTTTTTT. Residues: CASSQDGAGAATNEKLFF.